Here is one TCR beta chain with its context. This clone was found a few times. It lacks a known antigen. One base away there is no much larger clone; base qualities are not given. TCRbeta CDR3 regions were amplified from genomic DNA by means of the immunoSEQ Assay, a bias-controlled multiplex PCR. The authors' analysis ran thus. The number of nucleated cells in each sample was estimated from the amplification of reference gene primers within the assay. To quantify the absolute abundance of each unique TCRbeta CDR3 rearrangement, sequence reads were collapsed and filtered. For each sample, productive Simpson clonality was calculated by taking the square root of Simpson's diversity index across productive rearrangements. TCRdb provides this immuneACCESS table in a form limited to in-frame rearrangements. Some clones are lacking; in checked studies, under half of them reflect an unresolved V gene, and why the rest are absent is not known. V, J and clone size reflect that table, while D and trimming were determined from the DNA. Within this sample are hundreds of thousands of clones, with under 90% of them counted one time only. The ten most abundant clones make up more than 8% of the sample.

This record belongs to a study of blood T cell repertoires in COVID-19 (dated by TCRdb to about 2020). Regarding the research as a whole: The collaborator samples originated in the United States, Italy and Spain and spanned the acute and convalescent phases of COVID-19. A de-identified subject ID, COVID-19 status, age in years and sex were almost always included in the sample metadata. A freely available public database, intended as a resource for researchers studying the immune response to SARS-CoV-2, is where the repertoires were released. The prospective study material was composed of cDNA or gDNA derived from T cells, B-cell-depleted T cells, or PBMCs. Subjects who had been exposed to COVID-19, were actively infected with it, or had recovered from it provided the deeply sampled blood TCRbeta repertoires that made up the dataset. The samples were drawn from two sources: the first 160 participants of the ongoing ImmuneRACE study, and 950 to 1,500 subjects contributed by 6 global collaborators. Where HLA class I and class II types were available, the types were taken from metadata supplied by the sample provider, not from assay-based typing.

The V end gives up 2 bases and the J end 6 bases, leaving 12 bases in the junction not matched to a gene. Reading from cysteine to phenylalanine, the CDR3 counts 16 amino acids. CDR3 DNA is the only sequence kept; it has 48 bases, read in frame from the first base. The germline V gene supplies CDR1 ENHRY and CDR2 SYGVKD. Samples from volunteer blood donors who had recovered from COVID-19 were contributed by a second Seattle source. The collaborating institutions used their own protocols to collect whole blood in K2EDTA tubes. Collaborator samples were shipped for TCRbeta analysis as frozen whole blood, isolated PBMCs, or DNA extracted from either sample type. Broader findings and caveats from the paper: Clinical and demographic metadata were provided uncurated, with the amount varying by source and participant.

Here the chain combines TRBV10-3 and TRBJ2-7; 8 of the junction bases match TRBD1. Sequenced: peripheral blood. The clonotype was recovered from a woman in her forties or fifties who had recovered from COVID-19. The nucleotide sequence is TGTGCCATCAGTGAGGGGGCAGGGGGCGCTACCCCCGAGCAGTACTTC. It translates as CAISEGAGGATPEQYF.